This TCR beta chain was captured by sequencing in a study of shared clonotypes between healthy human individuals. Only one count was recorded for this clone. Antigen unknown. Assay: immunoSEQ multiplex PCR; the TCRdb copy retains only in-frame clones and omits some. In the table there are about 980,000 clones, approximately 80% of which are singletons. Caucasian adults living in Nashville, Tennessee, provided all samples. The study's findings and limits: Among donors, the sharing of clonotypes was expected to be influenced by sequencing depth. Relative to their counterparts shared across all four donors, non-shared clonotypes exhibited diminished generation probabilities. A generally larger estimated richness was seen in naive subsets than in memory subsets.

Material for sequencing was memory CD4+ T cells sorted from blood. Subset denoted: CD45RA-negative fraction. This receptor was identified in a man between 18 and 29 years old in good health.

The DNA of the CDR3 is TGTGCAAGTCGCTTCTTTTTGCGGGACCTAACCTACGAGCAGTACTTC. This sequence encodes CASRFFLRDLTYEQYF. V and J are TRBV12-2 and TRBJ2-7; no DNA check was done on the table's D call, TRBD2. TRBV12-2 has pseudogene status. CDR3 length: 16 amino acids.